Below, 8 T cell receptor beta chains from the same sample are listed, as sequenced in a study of blood T cell repertoires in COVID-19. This table comes from immunoSEQ multiplex PCR, and its TCRdb copy is limited to in-frame clones, with some not included. Among approximately 130,000 clones, around 78% were seen once, and the ten largest hold 11%. The sequenced sample was peripheral blood. The receptor set was obtained from a human donor in a cohort sampled during active COVID-19.

The chain has TRBV28 and TRBJ1-3, with 8 nucleotides matching TRBD1. The CDR3 contains 16 residues. After removal of 4 bases from V and 0 bases from J, the junction contained 5 bases not matched to a gene. The germline CDR1 and CDR2 sequences are MDHEN and SYDVKM. The CDR3 DNA sequence: TGTGCCAGCAGTTACCGGGACAGGCCCTCTGGAAACACCATATATTTT. As protein: CASSYRDRPSGNTIYF. Filled out from reference TRBV28 and TRBJ1-3, the complete variable domain reads DVKVTQSSRYLVKRTGEKVFLECVQDMDHENMFWYRQDPGLGLRLIYFSYDVKMKEKGDIPEGYSVSREKKERFSLILESASTNQTSMYLCASSYRDRPSGNTIYFGEGSWLTVV.

V gene TRBV5-6 combines with J gene TRBJ2-3; 8 bases are shared with TRBD2. From germline, CDR1 is SGHDT and CDR2 YYEEEE. CDR3 length equals 13 residues. V shed 2 bases, J shed 5 bases, and the junction held 1 base outside the gene matches. The CDR3 region is CASSFRGGDTQYF. CDR3 DNA: TGTGCCAGCAGCTTCCGGGGGGGAGATACGCAGTATTTT.

This clone has a handful of counts. The J gene is TRBJ1-5, the V gene TRBV19, with D hard to call. The V gene's germline CDR1 is LNHDA and CDR2 SQIVND (reference sequence). The CDR3 spans 12 residues. V gave up 5 bases and J gave up 7 bases, with 9 bases separating them. The CDR3 DNA is TGTGCCAGTAGTCCAACTCGCCAGCCCCAGCATTTT. It translates to CASSPTRQPQHF.

The chain uses TRBV5-6 and TRBJ1-2; D is undetermined. Trimming cost V 0 bases and J 7 bases, with 7 bases left between them. The CDR3 has 12 residues. Germline-derived CDR1 and CDR2 are SGHDT and YYEEEE. CDR3 in DNA: TGTGCCAGCAGCTTGGTAGAGTCTGGCTACACCTTC. This codes for CASSLVESGYTF.

The rearrangement joins TRBV27 to TRBJ1-1, with 7 bases that match TRBD1. V lost 1 base, J lost 7 bases, and 15 bases stayed unmatched. CDR1 MNHEY and CDR2 SMNVEV come from the germline V gene (reference sequence). CDR3 length: 17 residues. DNA of the CDR3: TGTGCCAGCAGTTTATTTTACCACCCTACAGGGGACGATGAAGCTTTCTTT. Residues: CASSLFYHPTGDDEAFF.

V usage is TRBV6-6 and J usage is TRBJ1-2, with 7 bases matching TRBD1. The CDR3 is 15 residues long. V lost 2 bases, J lost 3 bases, and 6 bases stayed unmatched. Looked up from germline, CDR1 is MNHNY and CDR2 is SVGAGI (reference sequence). CDR3 loop: CASSYTGEADYGYTF. CDR3 DNA sequence: TGTGCCAGCAGTTACACAGGGGAAGCGGACTATGGCTACACCTTC.

This clone was detected only a few times. V usage is TRBV4-1 and J usage is TRBJ1-5; a possible D gene is TRBD1 (5 bases). The V end lost 0 bases, the J end lost 0 bases, and 9 bases lay between the germline ends. CDR3 length: 16 residues. Per germline, CDR1 MGHRA and CDR2 YSYEKL. CDR3 region: CASSQDRGSSNQPQHF. DNA for the CDR3: TGCGCCAGCAGCCAAGATAGGGGCAGTAGCAATCAGCCCCAGCATTTT.

This sequence joins TRBV14 and TRBJ2-1, with 7 positions matching TRBD2. CDR1 and CDR2 from the germline V gene are SGHDN and FVKESK. V lost 4 bases and J lost 2; bases outside the gene matches: 8. This CDR3 has 16 amino acids. CDR3 in amino acids: CASSPVSGAPYNEQFF. The DNA of the CDR3 is TGTGCCAGCAGCCCAGTGAGCGGGGCGCCCTACAATGAGCAGTTCTTC.